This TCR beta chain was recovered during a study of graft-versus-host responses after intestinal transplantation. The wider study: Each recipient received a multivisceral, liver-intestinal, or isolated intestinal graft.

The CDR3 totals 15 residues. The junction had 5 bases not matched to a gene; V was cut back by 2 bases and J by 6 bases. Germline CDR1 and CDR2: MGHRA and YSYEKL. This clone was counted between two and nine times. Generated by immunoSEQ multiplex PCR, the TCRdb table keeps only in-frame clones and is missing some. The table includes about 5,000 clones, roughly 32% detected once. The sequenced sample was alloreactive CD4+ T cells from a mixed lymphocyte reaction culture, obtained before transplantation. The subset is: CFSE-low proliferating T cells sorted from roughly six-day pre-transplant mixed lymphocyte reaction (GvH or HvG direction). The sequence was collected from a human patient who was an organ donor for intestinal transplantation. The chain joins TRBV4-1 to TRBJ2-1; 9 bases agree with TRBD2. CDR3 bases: TGCGCCAGCAGCCAACTAGCGGGGCCCCTCAATGAGCAGTTCTTC. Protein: CASSQLAGPLNEQFF.